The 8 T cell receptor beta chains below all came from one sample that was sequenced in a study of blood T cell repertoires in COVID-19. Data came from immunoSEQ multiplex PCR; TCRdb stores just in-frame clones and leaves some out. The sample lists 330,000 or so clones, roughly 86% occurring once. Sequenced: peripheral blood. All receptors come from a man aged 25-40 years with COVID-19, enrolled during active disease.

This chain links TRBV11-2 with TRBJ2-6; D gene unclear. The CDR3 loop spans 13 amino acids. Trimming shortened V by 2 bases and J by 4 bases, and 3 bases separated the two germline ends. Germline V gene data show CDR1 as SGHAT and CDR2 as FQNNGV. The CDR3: CASSLSGANVLTF. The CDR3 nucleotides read TGTGCCAGCAGCTTATCGGGGGCCAACGTCCTGACTTTC. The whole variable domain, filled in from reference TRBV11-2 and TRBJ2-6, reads EAGVAQSPRYKIIEKRQSVAFWCNPISGHATLYWYQQILGQGPKLLIQFQNNGVVDDSQLPKDRFSAERLKGVDSTLKIQPAKLEDSAVYLCASSLSGANVLTFGAGSRLTVL.

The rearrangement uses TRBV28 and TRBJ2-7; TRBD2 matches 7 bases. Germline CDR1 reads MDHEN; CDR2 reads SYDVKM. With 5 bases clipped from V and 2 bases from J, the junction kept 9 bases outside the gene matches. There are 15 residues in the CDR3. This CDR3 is CASSPGGNPTYEQYF. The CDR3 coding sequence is TGTGCCAGCAGTCCGGGGGGAAACCCTACCTACGAGCAGTACTTC.

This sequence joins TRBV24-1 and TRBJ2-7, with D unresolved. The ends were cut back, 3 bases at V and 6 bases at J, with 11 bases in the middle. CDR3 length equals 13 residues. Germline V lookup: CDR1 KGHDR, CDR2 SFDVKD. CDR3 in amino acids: CATSDGSRLEQYF. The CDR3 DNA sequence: TGTGCCACCAGTGATGGGTCTAGACTCGAGCAGTACTTC.

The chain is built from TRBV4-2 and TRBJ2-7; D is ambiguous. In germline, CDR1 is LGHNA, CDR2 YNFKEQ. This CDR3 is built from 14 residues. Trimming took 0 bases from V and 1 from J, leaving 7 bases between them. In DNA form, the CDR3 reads TGTGCCAGCAGCCAAGAGTTCATGTCCTACGAGCAGTACTTC. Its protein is CASSQEFMSYEQYF.

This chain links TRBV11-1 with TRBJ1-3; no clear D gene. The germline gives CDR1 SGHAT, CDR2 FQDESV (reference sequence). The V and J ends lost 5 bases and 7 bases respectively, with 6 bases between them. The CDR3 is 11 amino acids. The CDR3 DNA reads TGTGCCAGCAGCCGGGAGAACACCATATATTTT. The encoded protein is CASSRENTIYF.

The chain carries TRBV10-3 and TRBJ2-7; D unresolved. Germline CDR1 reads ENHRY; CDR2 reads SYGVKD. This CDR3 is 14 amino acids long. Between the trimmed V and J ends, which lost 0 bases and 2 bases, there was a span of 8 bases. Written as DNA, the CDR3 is TGTGCCATCAGTGAGTCGCGGCAGCCCTACGAGCAGTACTTC. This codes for CAISESRQPYEQYF.

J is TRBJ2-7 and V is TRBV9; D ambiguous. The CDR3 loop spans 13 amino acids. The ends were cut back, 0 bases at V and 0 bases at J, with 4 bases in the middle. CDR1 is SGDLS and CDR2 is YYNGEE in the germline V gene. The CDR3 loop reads CASSVGVSYEQYF. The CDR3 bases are TGTGCCAGCAGCGTAGGAGTCTCCTACGAGCAGTACTTC. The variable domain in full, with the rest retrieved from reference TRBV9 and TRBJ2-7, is DSGVTQTPKHLITATGQRVTLRCSPRSGDLSVYWYQQSLDQGLQFLIQYYNGEERAKGNILERFSAQQFPDLHSELNLSSLELGDSALYFCASSVGVSYEQYFGPGTRLTVT.

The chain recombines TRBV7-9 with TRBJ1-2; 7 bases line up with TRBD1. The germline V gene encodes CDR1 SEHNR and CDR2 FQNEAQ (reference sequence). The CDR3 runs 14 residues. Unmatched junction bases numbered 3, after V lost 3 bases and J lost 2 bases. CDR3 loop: CASSFGRGNYGYTF. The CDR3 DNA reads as TGTGCCAGCAGCTTCGGCAGGGGGAACTATGGCTACACCTTC.